These 3 T cell receptor beta chains were all obtained from the same sample, sequenced in a study of T cells in Graves' hyperthyroidism and ophthalmopathy. Authors of the study amplified TCR beta CDR3 regions from RNA transcripts. The HTBI primer set drove a first-round RT-PCR of the TCR CDR3. MiXCR, run by TCRdb on the multiplex PCR reads, gives a single entry per CDR3 protein. The data contain around 340,000 distinct CDR3 sequences, approximately 17% of them seen just once; the ten biggest clones take up approximately 30%. The sample comprised blood. All receptors come from a woman aged 25 to 39 with Graves' hyperthyroidism that later progressed to Graves' ophthalmopathy.

For this clonotype: A much larger clone lies a single base off, so this may be a read error. The chain recombines TRBV6-1 with TRBJ2-7; possibly TRBD2 for D (5 bases). The CDR3 covers 16 residues. Germline CDR1 MNHNS, CDR2 SASEGT. The CDR3 sequence: CASCEARRGRTYEQYF. As DNA, the CDR3 is TGTGCCAGCTGTGAAGCACGGAGAGGGAGAACCTACGAGCAGTACTTC.

The chain uses TRBV6-4 and TRBJ2-1; 7 bases are a match to TRBD1. This CDR3 comprises 16 residues. Germline values: CDR1 MRHNA, CDR2 SNTAGT. Losses at the gene ends were 0 bases for V and 0 bases for J; bases not matched to a gene: 2. CDR3 residues: CASSDSGTDSYNEQFF. Here the CDR3 DNA reads TGTGCCAGCAGTGACTCCGGGACAGACTCCTACAATGAGCAGTTCTTC.

This clonotype was picked up many times. The chain has TRBV28 and TRBJ1-1, with D perhaps matching TRBD1 (6 bases). The CDR3 runs 14 residues. Trimming cost V 2 bases and J 5 bases, with 12 bases left between them. Germline CDR1 MDHEN, CDR2 SYDVKM. In nucleotides, the CDR3 is TGTGCCAGCAGTTTAGGATCAGACAGGACTGAAGCTTTCTTT. This encodes CASSLGSDRTEAFF.